Detailed here is one TCR beta chain. In the original analysis: Using reference gene primer amplification, nucleated cell counts were estimated. Assay: immunoSEQ multiplex PCR; the TCRdb copy retains only in-frame clones and omits some. V and J calls and clone size are given by that table; D and trimming were obtained from the DNA. The data show under 95,000 clones, with about 80% seen just once and 26% held by the top ten. The sample belongs to a study of blood T cell repertoires in COVID-19. Study background: COVID-19 samples collected from the United States, Italy and Spain covered acute and convalescent phases. PBMCs, B-cell-depleted T cells, or T cells were the source of the cDNA or gDNA that made up the material.

The specimen was peripheral blood. The TCR originated in a man aged 55 to 70 with active or convalescent COVID-19.

The CDR3 nucleotides read TGTGCCAGCCAGGGAAGGGACAAGAATTCACCCCTCCACTTT. Translating gives CASQGRDKNSPLHF. V is TRBV18 and J is TRBJ1-6; D might be TRBD1 (6 bases). The germline CDR1 and CDR2 sequences are KGHSH and LQKENI. V was trimmed by 8 bases and J by 7 bases, leaving 15 bases between them. This CDR3 has 14 residues.